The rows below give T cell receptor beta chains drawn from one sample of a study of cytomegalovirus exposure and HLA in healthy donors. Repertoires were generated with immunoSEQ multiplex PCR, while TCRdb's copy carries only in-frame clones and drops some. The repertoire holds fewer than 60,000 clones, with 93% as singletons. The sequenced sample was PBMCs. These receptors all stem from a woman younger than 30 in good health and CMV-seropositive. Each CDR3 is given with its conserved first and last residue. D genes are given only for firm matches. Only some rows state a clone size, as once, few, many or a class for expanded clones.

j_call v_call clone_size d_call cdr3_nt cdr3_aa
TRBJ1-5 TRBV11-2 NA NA TGTGCCAGCAGCTTAGCCGGTGGGGGCCTGCAGCCCCAGCATTTT CASSLAGGGLQPQHF
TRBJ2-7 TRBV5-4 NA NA TGTGCCAGCAACGAGGGGGGGGACTCCTACGAGCAGTACTTC CASNEGGDSYEQYF
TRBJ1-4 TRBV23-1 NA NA TGCGCCAGCAGTCAATTTCGGGGGAATGGGGCAACTAATGAAAAACTGTTTTTT CASSQFRGNGATNEKLFF
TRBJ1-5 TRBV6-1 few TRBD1 TGTGCCAGCAGTGGGACAGGGCTGAGTCAGCCCCAGCATTTT CASSGTGLSQPQHF
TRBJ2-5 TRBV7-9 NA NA TGTGCCAGCAGCCCCGTTCCTCGGGGAGAGACCCAGTACTTC CASSPVPRGETQYF
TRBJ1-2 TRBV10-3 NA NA TGTGCCATCAGTGTTATCGGGGGTAACTATGGCTACACCTTC CAISVIGGNYGYTF
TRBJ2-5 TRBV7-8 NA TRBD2 TGTGCCAGCAGCCCCGGGACTAGCGGGGGGACGAAGACCCAGTACTTC CASSPGTSGGTKTQYF
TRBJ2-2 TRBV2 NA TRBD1 TGTGCCAGCAGTGAATCTCTACAGGGGACCACCGGGGAGCTGTTTTTT CASSESLQGTTGELFF
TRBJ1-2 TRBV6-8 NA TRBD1 TGTGCCATGGGTAAAAGAGGGCAGGGGGATGGCTACACCTTC CAMGKRGQGDGYTF
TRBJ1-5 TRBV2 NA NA TGTGCCAGCAGTGTTTGGGCTGGGAATCAGCCCCAGCATTTT CASSVWAGNQPQHF
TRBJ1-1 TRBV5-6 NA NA TGTGCCAGCAGGACGTCGGCAGGGTCGGCCTTGAACACTGAAGCTTTCTTT CASRTSAGSALNTEAFF
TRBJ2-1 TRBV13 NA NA TGTGCCAGCACCCCGGGGGGCCCCAATGAGCAGTTCTTC CASTPGGPNEQFF
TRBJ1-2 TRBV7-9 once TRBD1 TGTGCCAGCAGCCCCGGGACAGCGATCTACACCTTC CASSPGTAIYTF
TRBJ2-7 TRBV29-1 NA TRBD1 TGCAGCGCTACGGGACAGGGGAGCTCCTACGAGCAGTACTTC CSATGQGSSYEQYF